Listed below are T cell receptor beta chains from one sample, sequenced in a study of blood T cell repertoires in COVID-19. Libraries were prepared by immunoSEQ multiplex PCR; TCRdb keeps only in-frame clonotypes and omits some of them. Among about 170,000 clones listed, about four fifths were seen once. Input material: peripheral blood. These TCRs come from a woman older than 75 with acute or convalescent COVID-19. The CDR3 runs from the conserved cysteine through the conserved F or W. The order of the fields is J gene, clone size, D gene, V gene, CDR3 length, CDR3 protein, CDR3 DNA. A D gene is named only where the DNA matches it firmly. Clone size is stated in some rows and not others, as once, few, many or a class when expanded.

J gene: TRBJ1-4
clone size: .
D gene: .
V gene: TRBV3-1/TRBV3-2
CDR3 length: 15
CDR3 protein: CASSPPGPTNEKLFF
CDR3 DNA: TGTGCCAGCAGCCCCCCAGGCCCAACTAATGAAAAACTGTTTTTT

J gene: TRBJ2-3
clone size: .
D gene: TRBD2
V gene: TRBV6-6
CDR3 length: 14
CDR3 protein: CASSLRELADTQYF
CDR3 DNA: TGTGCCAGCAGTCTGCGGGAGCTCGCAGATACGCAGTATTTT

J gene: TRBJ2-1
clone size: .
D gene: .
V gene: TRBV5-4
CDR3 length: 16
CDR3 protein: CASSLVGTSSYNEQFF
CDR3 DNA: TGTGCCAGCAGCTTGGTTGGGACAAGCTCCTACAATGAGCAGTTCTTC

J gene: TRBJ2-5
clone size: .
D gene: .
V gene: TRBV3-1/TRBV3-2
CDR3 length: 12
CDR3 protein: CASSPAGETQYF
CDR3 DNA: TGTGCCAGCAGCCCCGCGGGAGAGACCCAGTACTTC

J gene: TRBJ2-3
clone size: once
D gene: .
V gene: TRBV14
CDR3 length: 16
CDR3 protein: CASSQVVGVWSDTQYF
CDR3 DNA: TGTGCCAGCAGCCAAGTGGTGGGAGTTTGGTCAGATACGCAGTATTTT

J gene: TRBJ2-7
clone size: few
D gene: TRBD2
V gene: TRBV11-2
CDR3 length: 17
CDR3 protein: CASSLDSGTSQTYEQYF
CDR3 DNA: TGTGCCAGCAGCTTAGATAGTGGGACTAGCCAAACCTACGAGCAGTACTTC

J gene: TRBJ2-7
clone size: .
D gene: .
V gene: TRBV2
CDR3 length: 14
CDR3 protein: CASRKGGQGGEQYF
CDR3 DNA: TGTGCCAGCAGAAAGGGGGGGCAGGGAGGCGAGCAGTACTTC

J gene: TRBJ2-7
clone size: .
D gene: .
V gene: TRBV10-1
CDR3 length: 13
CDR3 protein: CASSEDSFGEQYF
CDR3 DNA: TGCGCCAGCAGTGAGGACAGCTTTGGGGAGCAGTACTTC

J gene: TRBJ1-6
clone size: .
D gene: .
V gene: TRBV5-1
CDR3 length: 16
CDR3 protein: CASSLVMGASNSPLHF
CDR3 DNA: TGCGCCAGCAGCTTGGTTATGGGGGCATCTAATTCACCCCTCCACTTT

J gene: TRBJ2-3
clone size: .
D gene: .
V gene: TRBV5-1
CDR3 length: 19
CDR3 protein: CASSWRPQGVSARVGTQYF
CDR3 DNA: TGCGCCAGCAGCTGGCGGCCACAGGGAGTTTCGGCCCGGGTCGGTACGCAGTATTTT

J gene: TRBJ2-2
clone size: .
D gene: TRBD2
V gene: TRBV28
CDR3 length: 14
CDR3 protein: CASSFWGGTGELFF
CDR3 DNA: TGTGCCAGCAGTTTCTGGGGAGGGACCGGGGAGCTGTTTTTT

J gene: TRBJ1-4
clone size: .
D gene: .
V gene: TRBV7-8
CDR3 length: 17
CDR3 protein: CASSLGQAGLPGEKLFF
CDR3 DNA: TGTGCCAGCAGCTTAGGTCAGGCCGGACTACCGGGTGAAAAACTGTTTTTT

J gene: TRBJ2-3
clone size: .
D gene: .
V gene: TRBV11-3
CDR3 length: 16
CDR3 protein: CASSYEQGAGGDTQYF
CDR3 DNA: TGTGCCAGCAGCTACGAACAGGGGGCGGGGGGAGATACGCAGTATTTT

J gene: TRBJ2-5
clone size: .
D gene: TRBD2
V gene: TRBV5-6
CDR3 length: 17
CDR3 protein: CASSTPGKREGLETQYF
CDR3 DNA: TGTGCCAGCAGCACCCCCGGCAAGCGGGAGGGCCTCGAGACCCAGTACTTC

J gene: TRBJ2-1
clone size: .
D gene: TRBD2
V gene: TRBV2
CDR3 length: 14
CDR3 protein: CASSGTSGYNEQFF
CDR3 DNA: TGTGCCAGCAGTGGGACTAGCGGCTACAATGAGCAGTTCTTC